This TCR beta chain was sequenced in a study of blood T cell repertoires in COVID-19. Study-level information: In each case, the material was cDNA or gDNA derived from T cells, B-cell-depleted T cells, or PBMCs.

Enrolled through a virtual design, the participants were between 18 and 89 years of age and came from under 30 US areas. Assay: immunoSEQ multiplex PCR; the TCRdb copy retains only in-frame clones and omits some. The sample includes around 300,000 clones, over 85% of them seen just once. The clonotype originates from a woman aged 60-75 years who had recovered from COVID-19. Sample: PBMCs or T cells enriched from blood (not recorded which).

CDR3 residues: CSVEGTSYEQYF. The CDR3 nucleotides read TGCAGCGTTGAGGGCACCTCCTACGAGCAGTACTTC. The J gene is TRBJ2-7, the V gene TRBV29-1; D uncertain. The V end was cut by 3 bases, the J end by 0 bases, with 6 bases between. Germline values: CDR1 SQVTM, CDR2 ANQGSEA. The CDR3 spans 12 residues.